This T cell receptor (beta chain) was captured by sequencing in a study of T-cell reconstitution after alpha-beta-depleted transplantation in children. Researchers prepared the TCRbeta library using unique molecular identifiers, the study reports. TCRdb reprocessed the PCR reads via MiXCR and lists one record per CDR3 protein. The repertoire holds 200,000 to 250,000 distinct CDR3 sequences, with approximately 7% as singletons. CDR3 length: 12 residues. V was pared by 5 bases and J by 7 bases, with 9 bases between. CDR1 is SGHDN, CDR2 FVKESK, per germline. This clonotype was found many times. This specimen consisted of PBMCs, obtained before TCRalphabeta/CD19-depleted stem cell transplant. The receptor's source is a boy younger than 10 with acute lymphoblastic leukemia, due to receive a stem cell transplant. V gene TRBV14 combines with J gene TRBJ2-1, with a possible D match to TRBD1 (6 bases). CDR3 residues: CASSAQGNEQFF. The CDR3 DNA reads TGTGCCAGCAGCGCACAGGGAAATGAGCAGTTCTTC.